Shown below are 32 T cell receptor beta chains from a single sample sequenced in a study of T-cell reconstitution after alpha-beta-depleted transplantation in children. Preparation of the TCRbeta library was carried out with unique molecular identifiers. TCRdb re-called the PCR reads through MiXCR, storing one row per CDR3 protein. The sample gives about 1,000,000 distinct CDR3 sequences, roughly 31% of which show up once; about 28% is in the top ten. The sample consisted of PBMCs, mostly from graft donor cells, taken 360 days after TCRalphabeta/CD19-depleted stem cell transplant. All receptors come from a boy under three years old who had a stem cell transplant for SCID, so the T cells may come from the graft donor.

The chain joins TRBV12-3 or TRBV12-4 to TRBJ2-3; 16 bases agree with TRBD2. The CDR3 runs to 14 residues. The V gene end was trimmed by 7 bases and the J gene end by 14 bases; junction bases not matched to a gene: 9. In DNA, the CDR3 is TGTGCCAGCACCCCCGGGACTAGCGGGGGGGCCCGGTATTTT. Its translation: CASTPGTSGGARYF.

This clonotype has only a few counts. The chain recombines TRBV3-1 with TRBJ2-1, with a tentative D call TRBD2 (6 bases). Germline CDR1 LGHDT, CDR2 YNNKEL (reference sequence). V lost 8 bases and J 12 bases, leaving 23 bases between the germline ends. The CDR3 sequence is 14 residues long. CDR3 amino acids: CASGNRDSPRGQFF. The CDR3 DNA reads TGTGCCAGCGGTAATCGGGACTCCCCCCGAGGGCAGTTCTTC.

CDR3 in amino acids: CASRDRGGNTGELFF. CDR3 coding DNA: TGTGCCAGCAGGGACAGGGGGGGGAACACCGGGGAGCTGTTTTTT. V is TRBV6-1 and J is TRBJ2-2, with 10 bases lining up with TRBD1. Unmatched junction bases numbered 2, after V lost 6 bases and J lost 1 base. The CDR3 covers 15 residues. In germline, CDR1 is MNHNS, CDR2 SASEGT.

The gene calls are TRBV27 and TRBJ2-7; 11 nucleotides line up with TRBD2. The V gene end was trimmed by 8 bases and the J gene end by 2 bases; junction bases not matched to a gene: 11. This CDR3 contains 16 residues. CDR1 and CDR2 from the germline V gene are MNHEY and SMNVEV (reference sequence). The CDR3 is CASGLGLAGGPYEQYF. CDR3 DNA: TGTGCCAGCGGGCTTGGGCTAGCGGGGGGCCCCTACGAGCAGTACTTC.

J is TRBJ1-3 and V is TRBV20-1; no reliable D call. The CDR3 consists of 13 residues. CDR1 is DFQATT, CDR2 SNEGSKA, per germline (reference sequence). V was trimmed by 5 bases and J by 0 bases, leaving 8 bases between them. CDR3 sequence: CSARLGSGNTIYF. CDR3 sequence (DNA): TGCAGTGCTCGACTGGGCTCTGGAAACACCATATATTTT.

This clonotype was detected only a few times. This sequence joins TRBV20-1 and TRBJ1-5; D ambiguous. Germline V CDR1 and CDR2: DFQATT, SNEGSKA (reference sequence). The ends were cut back, 0 bases at V and 0 bases at J, with 12 bases in the middle. The CDR3 has 16 amino acids. The CDR3 DNA reads TGCAGTGCTAGAGATCTGGCACAGTATAGCAATCAGCCCCAGCATTTT. Protein: CSARDLAQYSNQPQHF.

Only a few counts were recorded for this clonotype. The chain recombines TRBV20-1 with TRBJ2-1; TRBD1 might be the D (6 bases). CDR1 is DFQATT, CDR2 SNEGSKA, per germline (reference sequence). The CDR3 is 15 amino acids. V was cut by 3 bases and J by 4 bases, with 16 bases left in between. The chain's CDR3 is CSASPGVHLYNEQFF. CDR3 bases: TGCAGTGCTAGCCCAGGGGTCCACCTTTACAATGAGCAGTTCTTC.

This clonotype has more than one count but fewer than ten. The V gene is TRBV5-1, the J gene TRBJ2-5; D unresolved. The CDR3 length is 14 residues. Trimming took off 4 bases at V and 1 base at J, with 11 bases between the two ends. The germline CDR1 and CDR2 sequences are SGHRS and YFSETQ. CDR3: CASSRTVTQETQYF. The CDR3 DNA is TGCGCCAGCAGCCGAACGGTAACCCAAGAGACCCAGTACTTC.

The chain employs TRBV29-1 and TRBJ1-2; D ambiguous. V was trimmed by 8 bases and J by 7 bases, leaving 11 bases between them. This CDR3 has 10 residues. CDR1 is SQVTM and CDR2 is ANQGSEA in the germline V gene. In nucleotides, the CDR3 is TGCAGCCTTTGGAATGGTGGCTACACCTTC. This gives the protein CSLWNGGYTF. The whole variable domain, filled in from reference TRBV29-1 and TRBJ1-2, reads SAVISQKPSRDICQRGTSLTIQCQVDSQVTMMFWYRQQPGQSLTLIATANQGSEATYESGFVIDKFPISRPNLTFSTLTVSNMSPEDSSIYLCSLWNGGYTFGSGTRLTVV.

This clonotype was detected only a few times. This chain connects TRBV5-1 to TRBJ2-5, with D maybe TRBD2 (5 bases). Trimming shortened V by 3 bases and J by 1 base, and 16 bases separated the two germline ends. This CDR3 is built from 16 residues. Germline V gene data show CDR1 as SGHRS and CDR2 as YFSETQ. Written as DNA, the CDR3 is TGCGCCAGCAGCTCCCTAGAACTAGTCCCCCAAGAGACCCAGTACTTC. As protein: CASSSLELVPQETQYF.

This clonotype was seen more than once but under ten times. The chain links TRBV19 to TRBJ2-2; D is unresolved. Trimming left V 6 bases short and J 0 bases short, with 8 bases between. Germline V gene lookup returns CDR1 LNHDA and CDR2 SQIVND (reference sequence). This CDR3 contains 14 residues. As DNA, the CDR3 is TGTGCCAGTAGCACGCAGTCGAACACCGGGGAGCTGTTTTTT. This codes for CASSTQSNTGELFF.

The table lists this clonotype with a few counts. This chain links TRBV27 with TRBJ2-2, with a possible D match to TRBD2 (5 bases). V lost 5 bases to trimming and J lost 6 bases, with 13 bases between them. The CDR3 loop spans 14 amino acids. Germline values: CDR1 MNHEY, CDR2 SMNVEV (reference sequence). The CDR3 spells CASSGGLPPGELFF. Here the CDR3 DNA reads TGTGCCAGCAGTGGCGGGCTGCCCCCCGGGGAGCTGTTTTTT.

This chain links TRBV6-1 with TRBJ2-5; possibly TRBD1 for D (5 bases). The CDR3 runs to 14 residues. V was pared by 7 bases and J by 0 bases, with 12 bases between. Per the germline V gene, CDR1 is MNHNS and CDR2 is SASEGT. CDR3 nucleotides: TGTGCCAGCAACGGCAGGGTTGACCAAGAGACCCAGTACTTC. Encoded protein: CASNGRVDQETQYF.

This clonotype was seen more than once but under ten times. The chain recombines TRBV12-3 or TRBV12-4 with TRBJ1-2, with 7 bases matching TRBD1. The CDR3 loop spans 16 amino acids. V gave up 8 bases and J gave up 1 base; unmatched junction bases: 13. CDR3 protein: CASRRLGTADNYGYTF. CDR3 nucleotide sequence: TGTGCCAGCCGCCGACTCGGGACAGCGGATAACTATGGCTACACCTTC.

This clonotype was seen ten or more times. This chain connects TRBV20-1 to TRBJ2-7; TRBD2 is a possible D gene (6 bases). CDR3 size: 12 residues. The ends were cut back, 5 bases at V and 6 bases at J, with 14 bases in the middle. The germline CDR1 and CDR2 sequences are DFQATT and SNEGSKA (reference sequence). CDR3 sequence: CSAGRTSSEQYF. The CDR3 DNA is TGCAGTGCTGGACGAACTAGCAGCGAGCAGTACTTC.

The DNA for the CDR3 is TGTGCCAGCAGCCAAGATGGCCGGGGCCGGGGCACAGATACGCAGTATTTT. Its protein is CASSQDGRGRGTDTQYF. V usage is TRBV4-2 and J usage is TRBJ2-3; D is possibly TRBD1 or TRBD2 (5 bases each). The CDR3 runs to 17 residues. V was shortened by 0 bases and J by 1 base, with 14 bases between the two germline ends. Per germline, CDR1 LGHNA and CDR2 YNFKEQ.

The gene calls are TRBV29-1 and TRBJ2-1; the D is unclear. The germline CDR1 and CDR2 sequences are SQVTM and ANQGSEA. This CDR3 has 14 amino acids. V was clipped by 3 bases and J by 0 bases, with 9 bases between them. CDR3 bases: TGCAGCGTTGAGGGCGGTAGCTCCTACAATGAGCAGTTCTTC. Its translation is CSVEGGSSYNEQFF.

The gene calls are TRBV5-1 and TRBJ2-1; perhaps TRBD1 as D (6 bases). V was clipped by 0 bases and J by 12 bases, with 16 bases between them. The germline CDR1 and CDR2 sequences are SGHRS and YFSETQ. The CDR3 spans 14 residues. Here the CDR3 DNA reads TGCGCCAGCAGCTTGGACCAGGGGATTACACTGCAGTTCTTC. Its translation is CASSLDQGITLQFF.

This clonotype came up a few times. V and J are TRBV9 and TRBJ2-6; 10 nucleotides match TRBD1. The germline V gene encodes CDR1 SGDLS and CDR2 YYNGEE. Germline trimming cut 3 bases from V and 4 bases from J; bases unmatched to any gene: 10. The CDR3 runs 18 residues. DNA for the CDR3: TGTGCCAGCAGCGCAGACGGGACAGGGGTGGCGGGGGCCAACGTCCTGACTTTC. This encodes CASSADGTGVAGANVLTF.

A few counts support this clonotype. The chain uses TRBV12-3 or TRBV12-4 and TRBJ1-3, with D unresolved. The CDR3 contains 13 residues. V gave up 2 bases and J gave up 7 bases, with 9 bases separating them. The DNA for the CDR3 is TGTGCCAGCAGTTTAATCTCCGTGAACACCATATATTTT. The encoded protein is CASSLISVNTIYF.

This clonotype was observed a handful of times. The V call is TRBV20-1, the J call TRBJ2-5; 9 positions match TRBD1. The V segment lost 2 bases and the J segment 3 bases; nucleotides outside the gene matches: 7. The CDR3 has 15 amino acids. Germline CDR1 reads DFQATT; CDR2 reads SNEGSKA (reference sequence). The CDR3 nucleotides read TGCAGTGCTAGACCCTTAAGGACAGGGGAAGAGACCCAGTACTTC. Its translation: CSARPLRTGEETQYF.

The genes are TRBV5-1 and TRBJ2-7; 11 bases agree with TRBD1. The germline CDR1 and CDR2 sequences are SGHRS and YFSETQ. This CDR3 has 15 amino acids. V dropped 3 bases and J dropped 7; count of bases not matched to a gene: 9. The CDR3 protein is CASSSTGTGGMEQYF. As DNA, the CDR3 is TGCGCCAGCAGCTCTACCGGGACAGGGGGTATGGAGCAGTACTTC.

This clonotype showed up many times. The gene calls are TRBV12-3 or TRBV12-4 and TRBJ2-1, with D possibly matching TRBD2 (7 bases). This CDR3 has 14 residues. The V gene lost 6 bases and the J gene lost 7 bases, with 16 bases spanning the gap. CDR3 nucleotides: TGTGCCAGCAGGGGAGGGGGTCGCGGGAATGAGCAGTTCTTC. This codes for CASRGGGRGNEQFF.

V usage is TRBV7-2 and J usage is TRBJ2-2; D is unresolved. The germline gives CDR1 SGHTA, CDR2 FQGNSA. Trimming cost V 3 bases and J 6 bases, with 8 bases left between them. This CDR3 spans 13 amino acids. Here the CDR3 DNA reads TGTGCCAGCAGCTTTCGTGTTTCCGGGGAGCTGTTTTTT. Translation gives CASSFRVSGELFF.

The V and J genes are TRBV6-5 and TRBJ2-4; D may be TRBD1 or TRBD2 (5 bases each). The CDR3 consists of 16 residues. CDR1 and CDR2 from the germline V gene are MNHEY and SVGAGI. The V and J ends lost 2 bases and 6 bases respectively, with 17 bases between them. CDR3 region: CASSYTPGLAGNIQYF. CDR3 in DNA: TGTGCCAGCAGTTACACCCCAGGGCTAGCCGGAAACATTCAGTACTTC.

This chain connects TRBV5-1 to TRBJ2-7, with 10 bases matching TRBD1. The V and J ends lost 1 base and 2 bases, in that order; junction bases with no gene match: 9. Germline V gives CDR1 SGHRS, CDR2 YFSETQ. This CDR3 contains 17 residues. CDR3 residues: CASSLRNRDRGAYEQYF. For the CDR3, the DNA is TGCGCCAGCAGCTTGCGAAACCGGGACAGGGGAGCCTACGAGCAGTACTTC.

This clonotype was counted between two and nine times. The rearrangement links TRBV4-3 to TRBJ2-4; TRBD2 is a possible D gene (6 bases). The CDR3 totals 14 residues. Trimming took 4 bases from V and 7 from J, leaving 14 bases between them. Germline CDR1 LGHNA, CDR2 YSLEER. The CDR3 region has the DNA TGCGCCAGCAGCCCCACCGGGGGTTGGAACATTCAGTACTTC. Protein sequence: CASSPTGGWNIQYF.

The V and J genes are TRBV29-1 and TRBJ2-7; D not certain. This CDR3 comprises 14 residues. Trimming left V 6 bases short and J 7 bases short, with 22 bases between. From germline, CDR1 is SQVTM and CDR2 ANQGSEA. The CDR3 sequence is CSVLSLGPRWEQYF. The CDR3, as DNA: TGCAGCGTCCTGTCCCTCGGCCCTCGGTGGGAGCAGTACTTC.

This chain joins TRBV20-1 and TRBJ1-1, with D possibly TRBD1 on 6 matching bases. The ends were cut back, 5 bases at V and 4 bases at J, with 14 bases in the middle. The CDR3 sequence is 13 residues long. CDR1 and CDR2 from the germline V gene are DFQATT and SNEGSKA (reference sequence). The DNA of the CDR3 is TGCAGTGCTGGCGGACAGTTCCGCACTGAAGCTTTCTTT. The encoded protein is CSAGGQFRTEAFF.

The chain links TRBV4-1 to TRBJ2-7; no clear D. CDR1 and CDR2 (germline): MGHRA, YSYEKL. Trimming pared 1 base from V and 3 bases from J, leaving 13 bases between. This CDR3 spans 15 amino acids. The CDR3 DNA is TGCGCCAGCAGCCAAGTCTCTTCAGAAGACTACGAGCAGTACTTC. Translation gives CASSQVSSEDYEQYF.

This clonotype was recorded a few times. The chain employs TRBV3-1 and TRBJ2-5; 7 positions agree with TRBD1. Germline CDR1 LGHDT, CDR2 YNNKEL (reference sequence). J was trimmed by 5 bases and V by 6 bases; bases with no gene match: 9. The CDR3 is 14 residues long. CDR3 nucleotide sequence: TGTGCCAGCAGTTCTACAGGGGCCAGGGAGACCCAGTACTTC. This encodes CASSSTGARETQYF.

This clonotype appeared a few times. The V call is TRBV29-1, the J call TRBJ2-7; 11 bases are shared with TRBD1. Germline V gene lookup returns CDR1 SQVTM and CDR2 ANQGSEA. V lost 6 bases and J lost 5; bases outside the gene matches: 3. The CDR3 extends over 12 amino acids. The CDR3 DNA reads TGCAGCGTATCGGGACAGGGGGACGAGCAGTACTTC. It codes for CSVSGQGDEQYF.